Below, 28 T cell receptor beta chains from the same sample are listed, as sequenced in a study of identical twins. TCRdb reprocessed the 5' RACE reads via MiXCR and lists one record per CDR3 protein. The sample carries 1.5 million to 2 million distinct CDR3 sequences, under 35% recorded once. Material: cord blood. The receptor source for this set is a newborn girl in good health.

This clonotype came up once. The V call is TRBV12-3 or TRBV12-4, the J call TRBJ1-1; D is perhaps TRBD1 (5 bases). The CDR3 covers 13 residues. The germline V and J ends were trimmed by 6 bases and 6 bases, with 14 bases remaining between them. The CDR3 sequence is CASSRTMTAEAFF. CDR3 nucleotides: TGTGCCAGCAGCCGAACAATGACAGCTGAAGCTTTCTTT.

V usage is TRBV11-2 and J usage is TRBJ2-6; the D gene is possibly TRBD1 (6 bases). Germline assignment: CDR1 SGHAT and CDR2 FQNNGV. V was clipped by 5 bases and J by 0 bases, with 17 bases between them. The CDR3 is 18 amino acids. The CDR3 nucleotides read TGTGCCAGCAGCACTCTCGGGACACTGTTCTCTGGGGCCAACGTCCTGACTTTC. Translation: CASSTLGTLFSGANVLTF.

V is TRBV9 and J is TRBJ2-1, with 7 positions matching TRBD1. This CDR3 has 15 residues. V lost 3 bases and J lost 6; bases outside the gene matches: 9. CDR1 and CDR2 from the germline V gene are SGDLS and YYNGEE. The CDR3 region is CASSEGQRRPNEQFF. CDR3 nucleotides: TGTGCCAGCAGCGAGGGACAGAGGCGCCCCAATGAGCAGTTCTTC.

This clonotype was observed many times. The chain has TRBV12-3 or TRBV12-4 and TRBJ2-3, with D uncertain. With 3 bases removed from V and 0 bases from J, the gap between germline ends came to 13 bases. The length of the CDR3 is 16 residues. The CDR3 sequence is CASSFDASPSTDTQYF. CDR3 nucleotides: TGTGCCAGCAGTTTCGATGCTTCCCCAAGCACAGATACGCAGTATTTT.

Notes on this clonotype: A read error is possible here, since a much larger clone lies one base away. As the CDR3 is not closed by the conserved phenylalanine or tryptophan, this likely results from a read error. The DNA of the CDR3 is TGTGCCAGCAGCCAAGAGATAGCGGGAGATGAGCAGTTCGTC. It yields the protein CASSQEIAGDEQFV. This chain uses TRBV4-2 with TRBJ2-5, with 9 bases lining up with TRBD2. The J call may be in error: the DNA end matches TRBJ2-1 better. The CDR3 spans 14 residues. The germline gives CDR1 LGHNA, CDR2 YNFKEQ.

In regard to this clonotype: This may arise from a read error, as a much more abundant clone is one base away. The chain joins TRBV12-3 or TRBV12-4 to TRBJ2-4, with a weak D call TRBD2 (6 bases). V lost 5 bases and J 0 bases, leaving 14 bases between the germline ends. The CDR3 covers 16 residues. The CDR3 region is CASSLRTGAAKNIQYF. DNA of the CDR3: TGTGCCAGCAGTCTTCGAACGGGAGCAGCCAAAAACATTCAGTACTTC.

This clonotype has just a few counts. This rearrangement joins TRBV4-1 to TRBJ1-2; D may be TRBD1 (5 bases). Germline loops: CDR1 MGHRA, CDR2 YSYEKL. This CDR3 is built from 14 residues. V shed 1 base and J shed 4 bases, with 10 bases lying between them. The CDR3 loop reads CASSQVGGAYGYTF. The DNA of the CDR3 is TGCGCCAGCAGCCAAGTAGGAGGGGCCTATGGCTACACCTTC.

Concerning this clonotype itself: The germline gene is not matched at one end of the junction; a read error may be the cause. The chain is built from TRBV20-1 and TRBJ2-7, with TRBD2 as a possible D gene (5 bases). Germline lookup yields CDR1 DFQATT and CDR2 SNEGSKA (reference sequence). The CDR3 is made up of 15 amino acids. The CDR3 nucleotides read TGCGGTGCCCCTAGACCGGACTGGTGGTTTGTGGAGCAGTACTTC. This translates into CGAPRPDWWFVEQYF.

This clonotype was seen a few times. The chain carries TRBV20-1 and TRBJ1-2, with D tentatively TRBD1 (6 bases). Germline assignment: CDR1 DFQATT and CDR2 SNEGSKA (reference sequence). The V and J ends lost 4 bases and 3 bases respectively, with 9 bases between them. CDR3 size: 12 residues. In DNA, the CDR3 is TGCAGTGCTACCTGGACAGACTATGGCTACACCTTC. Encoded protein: CSATWTDYGYTF.

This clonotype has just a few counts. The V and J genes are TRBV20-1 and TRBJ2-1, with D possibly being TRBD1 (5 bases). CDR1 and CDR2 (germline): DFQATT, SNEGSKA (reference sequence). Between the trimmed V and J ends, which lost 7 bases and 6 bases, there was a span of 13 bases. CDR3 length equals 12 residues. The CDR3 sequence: CSGRQNPNEQFF. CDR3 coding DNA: TGCAGTGGGAGACAGAACCCCAATGAGCAGTTCTTC.

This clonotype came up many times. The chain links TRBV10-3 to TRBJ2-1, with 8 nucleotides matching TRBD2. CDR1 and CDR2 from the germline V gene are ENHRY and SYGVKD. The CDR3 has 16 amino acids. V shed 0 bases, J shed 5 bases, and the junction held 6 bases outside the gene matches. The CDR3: CAISESVLAVNNEQFF. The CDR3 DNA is TGTGCCATCAGTGAGTCTGTACTAGCGGTTAACAATGAGCAGTTCTTC.

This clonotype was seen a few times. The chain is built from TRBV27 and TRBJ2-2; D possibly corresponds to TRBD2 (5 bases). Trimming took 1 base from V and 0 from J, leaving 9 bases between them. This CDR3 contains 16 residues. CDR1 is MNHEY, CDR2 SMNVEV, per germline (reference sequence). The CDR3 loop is CASSLYGGSNTGELFF. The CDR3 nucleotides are TGTGCCAGCAGTTTATACGGCGGGTCGAACACCGGGGAGCTGTTTTTT.

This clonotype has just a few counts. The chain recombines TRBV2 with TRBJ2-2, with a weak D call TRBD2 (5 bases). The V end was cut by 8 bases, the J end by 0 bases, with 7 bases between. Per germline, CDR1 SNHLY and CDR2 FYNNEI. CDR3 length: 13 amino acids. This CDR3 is CASGLTNTGELFF. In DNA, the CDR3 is TGTGCCAGCGGACTGACGAACACCGGGGAGCTGTTTTTT. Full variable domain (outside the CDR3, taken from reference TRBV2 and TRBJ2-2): EPEVTQTPSHQVTQMGQEVILRCVPISNHLYFYWYRQILGQKVEFLVSFYNNEISEKSEIFDDQFSVERPDGSNFTLKIRSTKLEDSAMYFCASGLTNTGELFFGEGSRLTVL.

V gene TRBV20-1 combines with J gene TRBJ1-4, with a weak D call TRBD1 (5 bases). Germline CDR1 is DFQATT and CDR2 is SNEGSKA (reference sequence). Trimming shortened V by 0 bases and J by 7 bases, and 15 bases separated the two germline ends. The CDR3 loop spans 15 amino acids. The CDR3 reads CSARDVVFRGEKLFF. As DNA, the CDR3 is TGCAGTGCTAGAGATGTGGTTTTTAGGGGTGAAAAACTGTTTTTT.

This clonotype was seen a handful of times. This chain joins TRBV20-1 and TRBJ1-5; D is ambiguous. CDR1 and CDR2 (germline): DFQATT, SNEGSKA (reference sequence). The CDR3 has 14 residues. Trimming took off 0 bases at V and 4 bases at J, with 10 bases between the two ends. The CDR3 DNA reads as TGCAGTGCTAGAGATCGCGACCTAAATCAGCCCCAGCATTTT. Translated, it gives CSARDRDLNQPQHF.

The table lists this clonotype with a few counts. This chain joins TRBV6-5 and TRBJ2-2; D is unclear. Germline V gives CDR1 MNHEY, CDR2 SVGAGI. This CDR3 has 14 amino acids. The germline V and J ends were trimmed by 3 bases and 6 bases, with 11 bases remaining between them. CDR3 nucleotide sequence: TGTGCCAGCAGTTATTCCCCGGCGGCCGGGGAGCTGTTTTTT. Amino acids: CASSYSPAAGELFF.

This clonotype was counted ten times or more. The CDR3 region is CASSFPTSGRSSTDTQYF. DNA of the CDR3: TGTGCCAGCAGTTTCCCGACTAGCGGGAGATCTAGCACAGATACGCAGTATTTT. This sequence joins TRBV28 and TRBJ2-3, with TRBD2 identical over 12 bases. V trimming: 3 bases; J trimming: 0 bases; junction bases outside the gene matches: 7. Germline CDR1 reads MDHEN; CDR2 reads SYDVKM. The CDR3 length is 18 residues.

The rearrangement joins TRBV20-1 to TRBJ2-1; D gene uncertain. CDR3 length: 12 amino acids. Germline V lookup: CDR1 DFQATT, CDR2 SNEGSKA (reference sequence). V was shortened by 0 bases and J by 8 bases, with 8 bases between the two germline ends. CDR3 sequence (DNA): TGCAGTGCTAGAGAGGTCGCGGATGAGCAGTTCTTC. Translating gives CSAREVADEQFF.

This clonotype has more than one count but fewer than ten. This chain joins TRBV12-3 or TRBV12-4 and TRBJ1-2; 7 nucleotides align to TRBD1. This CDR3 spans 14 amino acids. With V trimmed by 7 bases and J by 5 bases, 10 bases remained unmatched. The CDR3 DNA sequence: TGTGCCAGCACCGAAACAGGGGCGCGATATGGCTACACCTTC. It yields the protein CASTETGARYGYTF.

The chain's CDR3 is CASSIRLAGPQYF. The CDR3 nucleotides read TGTGCCAGCAGCATCAGACTAGCGGGACCGCAGTATTTT. This chain connects TRBV7-2 to TRBJ2-3, with 11 bases lining up with TRBD2. Trimming took 5 bases from V and 10 from J; bases not matched to a gene: 5. Looked up from germline, CDR1 is SGHTA and CDR2 is FQGNSA. The CDR3 length is 13 residues.

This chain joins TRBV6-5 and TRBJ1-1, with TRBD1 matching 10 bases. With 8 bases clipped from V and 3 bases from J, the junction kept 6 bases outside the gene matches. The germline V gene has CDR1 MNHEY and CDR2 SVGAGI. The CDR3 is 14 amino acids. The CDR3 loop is CASLRDRGYTEAFF. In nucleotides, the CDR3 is TGTGCCAGCCTGAGGGACAGGGGATACACTGAAGCTTTCTTT.

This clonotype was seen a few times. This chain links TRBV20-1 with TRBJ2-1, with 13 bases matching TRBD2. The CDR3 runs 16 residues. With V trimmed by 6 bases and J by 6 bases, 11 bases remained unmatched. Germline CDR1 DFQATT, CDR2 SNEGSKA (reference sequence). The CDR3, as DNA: TGCAGTGCCCCTCCCAGACTAGCGGGAGGCATCAATGAGCAGTTCTTC. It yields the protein CSAPPRLAGGINEQFF.

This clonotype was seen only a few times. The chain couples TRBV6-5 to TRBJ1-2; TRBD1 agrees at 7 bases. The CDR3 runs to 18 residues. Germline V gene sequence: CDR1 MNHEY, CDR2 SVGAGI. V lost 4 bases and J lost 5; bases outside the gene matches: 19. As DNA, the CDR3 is TGTGCCAGCAGTTCTCTCCCTCCTAGACAGGGCGCTCCGTATGGCTACACCTTC. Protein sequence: CASSSLPPRQGAPYGYTF.

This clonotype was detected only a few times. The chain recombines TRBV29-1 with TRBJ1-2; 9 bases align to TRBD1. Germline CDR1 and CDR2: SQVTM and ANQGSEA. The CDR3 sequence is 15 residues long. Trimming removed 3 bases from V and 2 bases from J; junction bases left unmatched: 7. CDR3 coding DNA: TGCAGCGTTGACCTACAGGGGGCCCTGAACTATGGCTACACCTTC. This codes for CSVDLQGALNYGYTF.

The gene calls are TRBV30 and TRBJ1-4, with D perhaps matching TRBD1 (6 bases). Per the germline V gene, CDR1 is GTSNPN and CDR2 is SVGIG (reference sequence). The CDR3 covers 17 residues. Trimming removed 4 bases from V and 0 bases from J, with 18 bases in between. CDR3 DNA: TGTGCCTGGACGGCGGGGGGGCATCTTGCAACTAATGAAAAACTGTTTTTT. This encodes CAWTAGGHLATNEKLFF.

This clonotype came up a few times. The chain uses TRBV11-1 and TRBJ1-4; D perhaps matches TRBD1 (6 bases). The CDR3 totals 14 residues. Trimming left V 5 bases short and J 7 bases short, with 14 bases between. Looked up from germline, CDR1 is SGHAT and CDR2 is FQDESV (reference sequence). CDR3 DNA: TGTGCCAGCAGCCTACAGGGCATCAGTGAAAAACTGTTTTTT. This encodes CASSLQGISEKLFF.

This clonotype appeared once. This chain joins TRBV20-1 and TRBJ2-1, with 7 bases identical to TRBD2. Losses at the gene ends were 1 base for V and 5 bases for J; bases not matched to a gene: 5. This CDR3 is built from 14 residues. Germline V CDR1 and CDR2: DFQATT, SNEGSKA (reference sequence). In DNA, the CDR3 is TGCAGTGCTAGAGCCCCAACTAGCGACAATGAGCAGTTCTTC. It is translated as CSARAPTSDNEQFF.

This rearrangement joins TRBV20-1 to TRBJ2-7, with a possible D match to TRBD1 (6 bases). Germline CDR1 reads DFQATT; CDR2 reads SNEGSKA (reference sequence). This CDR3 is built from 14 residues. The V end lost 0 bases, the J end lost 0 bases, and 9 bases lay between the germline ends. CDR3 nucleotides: TGCAGTGCTAGAGATGGGACACGCTCCTACGAGCAGTACTTC. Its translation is CSARDGTRSYEQYF.